This TCR beta chain emerged from a study of beta chain features in type 1 diabetes. Expressed TCRB transcripts were sequenced because the entire RNA isolate underwent reverse transcription. TCRdb's table, derived via immunoSEQ multiplex PCR, lists solely in-frame clones and lacks some. The table shows some 270,000 clones, with approximately 8.1% occurring only once. The CDR3 contains 14 residues. Germline loops: CDR1 SGHNT, CDR2 YYREEE (reference sequence). The ends were cut back, 0 bases at V and 8 bases at J, with 9 bases in the middle. This clone was observed many times. V usage is TRBV5-4 and J usage is TRBJ1-6; D remains ambiguous. Sequencing was performed on central memory CD4+ T cells from blood. This TCR came from a woman between 18 and 29 years old in good health. CDR3 sequence reads: CASSLDREYSPLHF. CDR3 sequence (DNA): TGTGCCAGCAGCTTGGACCGGGAGTATTCACCCCTCCACTTT.